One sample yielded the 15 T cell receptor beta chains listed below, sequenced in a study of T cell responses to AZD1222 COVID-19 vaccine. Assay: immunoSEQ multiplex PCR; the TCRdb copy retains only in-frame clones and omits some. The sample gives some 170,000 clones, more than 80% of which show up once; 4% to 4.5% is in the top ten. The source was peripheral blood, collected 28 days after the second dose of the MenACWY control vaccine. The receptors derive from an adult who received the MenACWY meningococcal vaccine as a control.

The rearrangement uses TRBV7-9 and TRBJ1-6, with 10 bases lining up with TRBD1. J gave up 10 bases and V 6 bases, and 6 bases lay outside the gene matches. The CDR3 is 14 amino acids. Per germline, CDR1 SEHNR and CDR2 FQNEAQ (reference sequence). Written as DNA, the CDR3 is TGTGCCAGCAGTACCGGACAGGGGGAATCACCCCTCCACTTT. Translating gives CASSTGQGESPLHF.

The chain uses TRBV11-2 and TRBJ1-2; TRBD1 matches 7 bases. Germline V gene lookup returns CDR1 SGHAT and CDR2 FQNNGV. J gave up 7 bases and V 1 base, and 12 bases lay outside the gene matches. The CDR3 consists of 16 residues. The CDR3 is CASSLGNRGRSGGYTF. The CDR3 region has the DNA TGTGCCAGCAGCTTAGGTAACAGGGGCCGGAGTGGTGGCTACACCTTC.

CDR3 region: CARTTDTNTEAFF. The CDR3 DNA follows: TGTGCCAGAACCACAGATACGAACACTGAAGCTTTCTTT. The rearrangement links TRBV2 to TRBJ1-1; D is unclear. Germline assignment: CDR1 SNHLY and CDR2 FYNNEI. This CDR3 is 13 amino acids long. Trimming shortened V by 9 bases and J by 1 base, and 12 bases separated the two germline ends. Looking up the rest from reference TRBV2 and TRBJ1-1 gives the full variable domain: EPEVTQTPSHQVTQMGQEVILRCVPISNHLYFYWYRQILGQKVEFLVSFYNNEISEKSEIFDDQFSVERPDGSNFTLKIRSTKLEDSAMYFCARTTDTNTEAFFGQGTRLTVV.

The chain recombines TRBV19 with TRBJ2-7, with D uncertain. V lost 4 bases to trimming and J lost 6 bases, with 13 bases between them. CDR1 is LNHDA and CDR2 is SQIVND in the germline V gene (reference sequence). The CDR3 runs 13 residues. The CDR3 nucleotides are TGTGCCAGTAGTACGCTCCCGCCGGGCGAGCAGTACTTC. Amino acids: CASSTLPPGEQYF.

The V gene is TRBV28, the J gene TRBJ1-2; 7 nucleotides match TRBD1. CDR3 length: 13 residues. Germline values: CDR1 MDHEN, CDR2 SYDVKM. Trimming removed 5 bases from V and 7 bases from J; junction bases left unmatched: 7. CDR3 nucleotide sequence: TGTGCCAGCAGTCTCTCCAGGGGGTTTGGCTACACCTTC. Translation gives CASSLSRGFGYTF.

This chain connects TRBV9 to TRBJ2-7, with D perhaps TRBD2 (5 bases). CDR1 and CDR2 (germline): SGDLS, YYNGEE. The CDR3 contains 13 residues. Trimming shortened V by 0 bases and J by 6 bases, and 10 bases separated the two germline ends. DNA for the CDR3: TGTGCCAGCAGCGTAGATTTGGGGAGCGAGCAGTACTTC. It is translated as CASSVDLGSEQYF. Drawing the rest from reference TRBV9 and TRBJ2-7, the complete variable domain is DSGVTQTPKHLITATGQRVTLRCSPRSGDLSVYWYQQSLDQGLQFLIQYYNGEERAKGNILERFSAQQFPDLHSELNLSSLELGDSALYFCASSVDLGSEQYFGPGTRLTVT.

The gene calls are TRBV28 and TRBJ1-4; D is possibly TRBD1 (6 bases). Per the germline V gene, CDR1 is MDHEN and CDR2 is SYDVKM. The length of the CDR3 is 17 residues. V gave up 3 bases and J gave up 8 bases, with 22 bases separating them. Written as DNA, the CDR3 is TGTGCCAGCAGTTTTTTTGGGAGAGATACAGGGAAGGAAAAACTGTTTTTT. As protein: CASSFFGRDTGKEKLFF.

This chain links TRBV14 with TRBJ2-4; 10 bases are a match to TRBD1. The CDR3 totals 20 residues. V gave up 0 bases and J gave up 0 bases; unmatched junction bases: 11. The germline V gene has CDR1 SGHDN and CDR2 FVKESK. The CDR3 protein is CASSQEGIRQGAGAKNIQYF. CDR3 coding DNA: TGTGCCAGCAGCCAAGAGGGGATCCGACAGGGGGCCGGAGCCAAAAACATTCAGTACTTC.

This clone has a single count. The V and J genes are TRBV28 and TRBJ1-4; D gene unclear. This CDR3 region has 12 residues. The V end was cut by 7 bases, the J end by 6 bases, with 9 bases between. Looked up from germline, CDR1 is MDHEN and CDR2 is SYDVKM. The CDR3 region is CASTSWDEKLFF. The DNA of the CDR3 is TGTGCCAGCACGAGTTGGGATGAAAAACTGTTTTTT.

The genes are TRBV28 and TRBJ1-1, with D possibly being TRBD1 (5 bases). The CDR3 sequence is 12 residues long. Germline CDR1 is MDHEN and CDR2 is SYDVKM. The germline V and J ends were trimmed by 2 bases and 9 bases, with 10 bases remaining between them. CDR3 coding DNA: TGTGCCAGCAGTTTAAACGAGGGGAAAGCTTTCTTT. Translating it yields CASSLNEGKAFF.

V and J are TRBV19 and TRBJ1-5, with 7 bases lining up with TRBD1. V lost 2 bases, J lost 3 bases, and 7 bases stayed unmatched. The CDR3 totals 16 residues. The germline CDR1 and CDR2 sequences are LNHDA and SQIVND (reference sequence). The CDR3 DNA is TGTGCCAGTAGTATAAGACAGGGAATCGCCAATCAGCCCCAGCATTTT. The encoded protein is CASSIRQGIANQPQHF.

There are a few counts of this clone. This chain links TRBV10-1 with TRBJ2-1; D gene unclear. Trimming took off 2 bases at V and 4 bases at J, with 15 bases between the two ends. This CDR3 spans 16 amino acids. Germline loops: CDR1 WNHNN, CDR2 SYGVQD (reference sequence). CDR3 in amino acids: CASSERQSPLYNEQFF. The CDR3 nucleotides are TGCGCCAGCAGTGAGCGCCAGTCCCCCCTTTACAATGAGCAGTTCTTC.

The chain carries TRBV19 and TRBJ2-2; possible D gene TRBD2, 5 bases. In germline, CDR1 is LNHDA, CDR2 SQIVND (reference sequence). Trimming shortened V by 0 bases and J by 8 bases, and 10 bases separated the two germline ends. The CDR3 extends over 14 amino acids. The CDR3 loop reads CASSIDPEEGELFF. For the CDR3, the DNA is TGTGCCAGTAGTATAGATCCGGAGGAAGGGGAGCTGTTTTTT.

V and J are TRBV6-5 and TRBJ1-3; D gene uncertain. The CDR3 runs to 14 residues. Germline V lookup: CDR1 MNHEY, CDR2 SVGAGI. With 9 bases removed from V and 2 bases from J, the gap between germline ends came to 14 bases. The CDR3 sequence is CASAYDRAGNTIYF. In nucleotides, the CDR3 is TGTGCCAGTGCCTATGATAGGGCTGGAAACACCATATATTTT.

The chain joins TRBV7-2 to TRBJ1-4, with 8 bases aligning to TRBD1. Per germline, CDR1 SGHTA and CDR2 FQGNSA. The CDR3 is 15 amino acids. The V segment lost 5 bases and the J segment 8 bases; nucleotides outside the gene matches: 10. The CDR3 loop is CASSVQGEPAEKLFF. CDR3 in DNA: TGTGCCAGCAGCGTACAGGGGGAACCTGCGGAAAAACTGTTTTTT. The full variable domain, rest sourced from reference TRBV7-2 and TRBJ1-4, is GAGVSQSPSNKVTEKGKDVELRCDPISGHTALYWYRQSLGQGLEFLIYFQGNSAPDKSGLPSDRFSAERTGGSVSTLTIQRTQQEDSAVYLCASSVQGEPAEKLFFGSGTQLSVL.